This TCR beta chain was identified during a study of cytomegalovirus exposure and HLA in healthy donors. The study ran its PCR with 60 Vbeta and 13 Jbeta primers. Clones were sequenced by immunoSEQ multiplex PCR, and TCRdb holds only the in-frame ones, with some missing. In the table there are roughly 170,000 clones, approximately 81% of which are singletons. Whereas donors were nominally healthy upon sampling, unrecorded immune exposures were probable. Only a few counts were recorded for this clone. Its antigen is not known. V lost 7 bases to trimming and J lost 2 bases, with 9 bases between them. The germline gives CDR1 MNHEY, CDR2 SVGAGI. CDR3 size: 14 residues. Study-level findings and limits: Later on, an analysis showed TCR association rates differing by HLA locus, with DRB1 the most and HLA-C the fewest. The study dropped some indistinguishable V segments, TRBV6-2 and TRBV6-3 among them. Reports credit the classifier with highly specific, highly sensitive diagnosis of cytomegalovirus status.

The sequence was collected from a woman between 18 and 29 years old in good health and CMV-seronegative. This chain links TRBV6-5 with TRBJ2-6; D call uncertain. Sequences were obtained from PBMCs. CDR3 in amino acids: CASKDGAGANVLTF. For the CDR3, the DNA is TGTGCCAGCAAGGATGGAGCTGGGGCCAACGTCCTGACTTTC.